These T cell receptor beta chains were read from a single sample in a study of identical twins. In TCRdb, the 5' RACE reads were re-called with MiXCR into one record per CDR3 protein. This table has some 500,000 distinct CDR3 sequences, 22% appearing once. This sample also belongs to another study, concerning T cells expressing NK-cell markers.

Sequencing was carried out using CD4+ T cells sorted from blood. The receptors here all came from a woman under 30 in good health. Each CDR3 is given with its conserved first and last residue. The order of the fields is V gene, clone size, D gene, J gene, CDR3 DNA, CDR3 protein. The D gene is left open where the match is weak. A clone size is listed for some rows: how often the clone was seen (once, few, many), or a class if it is expanded.

>TRBV3-1|-|TRBD1|TRBJ2-7
TGTGCCAGCAGCCGCGCCCCGTGGACAGGGAGAACCTACGAGCAGTACTTC
CASSRAPWTGRTYEQYF
>TRBV2|-|-|TRBJ2-7
TGTGCCCACGCTCAGGAGAGCTACGAGCAGTACTTC
CAHAQESYEQYF
>TRBV6-7|few|TRBD1|TRBJ2-1
TGTGCCAGCGTCCGGGACAGGGAGATTGTAGGGAATGAGCAGTTCTTC
CASVRDREIVGNEQFF
>TRBV20-1|-|-|TRBJ1-1
TGCAGTGCTAGAGATCAGGGCAGTAACACTGAAGCTTTCTTT
CSARDQGSNTEAFF
>TRBV12-3/TRBV12-4|many|TRBD1|TRBJ1-5
TGTGCCAGCCAGGGGGTTGATAGCAATCAGCCCCAGCATTTT
CASQGVDSNQPQHF
>TRBV5-1|-|TRBD2|TRBJ2-3
TGCGCCAGCAGCCCACGACTAGCGGGGGCCGTAGATACGCAGTATTTT
CASSPRLAGAVDTQYF
>TRBV20-1|few|TRBD2|TRBJ2-1
TGCAGTGCCAGGGGACTAGTTATTGGTGAGCAGTTCTTC
CSARGLVIGEQFF
>TRBV7-2|few|-|TRBJ2-3
TGTGCCAGCAGCTTATTAGGAGGGGATACGCAGTATTTT
CASSLLGGDTQYF
>TRBV20-1|few|TRBD2|TRBJ2-5
TGCAGTGCCAGAGCGGGAGGGCCGGGGGAGACCCAGTACTTC
CSARAGGPGETQYF
>TRBV15|-|TRBD2|TRBJ2-1
TGTGCCACCAGCAGATCCCCAGCGGGAGAAAGGAATGAGCAGTTCTTC
CATSRSPAGERNEQFF
>TRBV20-1|-|-|TRBJ2-5
TGCAGTGCTAGTACCTTGTTGGGCGGGGAGACCCAGTACTTC
CSASTLLGGETQYF
>TRBV20-1|few|-|TRBJ2-7
TGCAGTGCTAGCGAACCGGGACTCCGCTCCTACGAGCAGTACTTC
CSASEPGLRSYEQYF
>TRBV6-2/TRBV6-3|many|-|TRBJ2-3
TGTGCCAGCAGTGCCTGGACGGTTACGCAGTATTTT
CASSAWTVTQYF
>TRBV7-9|few|-|TRBJ1-6
TGTGCCAGCAGCTTAGAAGGGTATTCACCCCTCCACTTT
CASSLEGYSPLHF
>TRBV29-1|few|-|TRBJ2-1
TGCAGCGCCCAGGACCCCGGGATCAGTTCCTACAATGAGCAGTTCTTC
CSAQDPGISSYNEQFF
>TRBV20-1|-|-|TRBJ2-3
TGCAGTGCTAGAGCGGGAAGACAGAGCACAGATACGCAGTATTTT
CSARAGRQSTDTQYF
>TRBV5-1|once|-|TRBJ2-3
TGCGCCAGCAGCTTGGGACAGCTAAACACAGATACGCAGTATTTT
CASSLGQLNTDTQYF
>TRBV10-3|-|-|TRBJ2-5
TGTGCCATCAGTGACGGGGGCACGGAGACCCAGTACTTC
CAISDGGTETQYF
>TRBV5-8|-|-|TRBJ1-2
TGTGCCAGCAGCATGGGGACGTATGGCTACACCTTC
CASSMGTYGYTF
>TRBV5-5|few|-|TRBJ2-5
TGTGCCAGCAGCGGGTGGTCCCAAGAGACCCAGTACTTC
CASSGWSQETQYF
>TRBV20-1|-|TRBD1|TRBJ2-7
TGCAGTGCTCAGGGACAGGGGGCAGACGAGCAGTACTTC
CSAQGQGADEQYF
>TRBV7-9|few|-|TRBJ2-1
TGTGCCAGCAGCTTAGCAGGTGTCAATGGAGAGCAGTTCTTC
CASSLAGVNGEQFF
>TRBV7-9|-|-|TRBJ1-2
TGTGCCAGCAGCATTAACTATGGCTACACCTTC
CASSINYGYTF
>TRBV7-2|once|-|TRBJ2-6
TGTGCCAGCAGCTTACGGACTTCTGGGGCCAACGTCCTGACTTTC
CASSLRTSGANVLTF
>TRBV4-2|few|TRBD2|TRBJ2-2
TGTGCCAGCAGCCCCCCACGGGGACTAGGCCCCGGGGAGCTGTTTTTT
CASSPPRGLGPGELFF
>TRBV5-6|-|-|TRBJ2-1
TGTGCCAGCAGCAAATCTAGAGGGGAGTATTCCTACAATGAGCAGTTCTTC
CASSKSRGEYSYNEQFF
>TRBV5-1|few|TRBD1|TRBJ2-5
TGCGCCAGCAGCTCCGACGGACAGGGAGAGACCCAGTACTTC
CASSSDGQGETQYF
>TRBV5-1|many|-|TRBJ2-1
TGCGCCAGCAGCTTGGGGGGCAGCCCCTACAATGAGCAGTTCTTC
CASSLGGSPYNEQFF
>TRBV20-1|few|-|TRBJ2-1
TGCAGTGCTAGAAGCCTTTTCGGGGGCTCCTACAATGAGCAGTTCTTC
CSARSLFGGSYNEQFF
>TRBV20-1|-|-|TRBJ1-2
TGCAGTGCTAGGGATAGGGAAGATGGCTACACCTTC
CSARDREDGYTF
>TRBV7-6|-|-|TRBJ1-3
TGTGCCAGCAGCTTAGGAGGCGGGCATGGAAACACCATATATTTT
CASSLGGGHGNTIYF
>TRBV10-3|-|-|TRBJ1-5
TGTGCCATCAGTGAGGGCCTGACAGCTGATAGCAATCAGCCCCAGCATTTT
CAISEGLTADSNQPQHF
>TRBV27|-|TRBD2|TRBJ2-6
TGTGCCAGCAGTTTATCTGGGATCCCAGCGGGGGGGCTCTCTGGGGCCAACGTCCTGACTTTC
CASSLSGIPAGGLSGANVLTF
>TRBV12-3/TRBV12-4|-|-|TRBJ2-1
TGTGCCAGCAGTTTAAGGGGGACGGTGTACAATGAGCAGTTCTTC
CASSLRGTVYNEQFF